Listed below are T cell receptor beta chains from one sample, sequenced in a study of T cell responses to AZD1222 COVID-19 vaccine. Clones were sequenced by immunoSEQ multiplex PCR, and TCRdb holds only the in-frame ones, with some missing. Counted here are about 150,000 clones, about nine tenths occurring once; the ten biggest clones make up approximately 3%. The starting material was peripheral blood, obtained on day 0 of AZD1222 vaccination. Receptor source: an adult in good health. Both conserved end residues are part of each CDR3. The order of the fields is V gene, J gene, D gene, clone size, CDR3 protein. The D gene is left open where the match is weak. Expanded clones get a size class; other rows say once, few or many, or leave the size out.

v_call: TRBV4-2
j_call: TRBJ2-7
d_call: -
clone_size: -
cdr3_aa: CASSQDVGHEQYF

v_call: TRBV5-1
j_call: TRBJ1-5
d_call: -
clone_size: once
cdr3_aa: CASSLEPAGVQPQHF

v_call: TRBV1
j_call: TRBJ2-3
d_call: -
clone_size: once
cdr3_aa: CTSSQDGGLGTDTQYF

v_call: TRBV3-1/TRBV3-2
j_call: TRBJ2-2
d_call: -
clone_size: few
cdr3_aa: CASSQDPGSTGELFF

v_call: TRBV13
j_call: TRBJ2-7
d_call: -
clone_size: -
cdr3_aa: CASSLVGRGPPYEQYF

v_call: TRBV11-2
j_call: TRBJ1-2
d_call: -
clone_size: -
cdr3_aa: CASTHEASANYGYTF

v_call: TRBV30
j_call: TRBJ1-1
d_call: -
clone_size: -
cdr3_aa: CAWTRTVGGTEAFF

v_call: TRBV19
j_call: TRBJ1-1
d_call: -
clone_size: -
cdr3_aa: CASSTRTVNTEAFF

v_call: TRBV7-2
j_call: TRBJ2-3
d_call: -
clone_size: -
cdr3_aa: CASSLDRHTQYF

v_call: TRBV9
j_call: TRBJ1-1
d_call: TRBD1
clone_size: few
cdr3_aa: CASSFGQGTEAFF

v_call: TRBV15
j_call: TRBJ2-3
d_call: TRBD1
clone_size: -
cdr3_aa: CATSHPGQGLNTQYF

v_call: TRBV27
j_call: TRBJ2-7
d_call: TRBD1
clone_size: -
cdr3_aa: CASSPRDRGYEQYF

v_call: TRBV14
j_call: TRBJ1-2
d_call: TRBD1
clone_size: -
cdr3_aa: CASSSTGGASYGYTF

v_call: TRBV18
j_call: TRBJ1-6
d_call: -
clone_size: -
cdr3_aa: CASSPPSLMGSPLHF

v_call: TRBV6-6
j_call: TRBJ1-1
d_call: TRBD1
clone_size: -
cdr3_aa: CASSYESGGAPEAFF

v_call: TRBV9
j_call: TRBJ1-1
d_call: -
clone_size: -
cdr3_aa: CASSVGAGTEAFF

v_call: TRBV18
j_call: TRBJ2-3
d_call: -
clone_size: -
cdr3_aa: CASSPGLGQDTQYF

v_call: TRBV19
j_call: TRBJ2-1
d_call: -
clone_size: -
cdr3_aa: CATTSPWDEQFF

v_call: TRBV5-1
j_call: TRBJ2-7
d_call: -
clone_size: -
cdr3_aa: CASSLTPGRVEEQYF

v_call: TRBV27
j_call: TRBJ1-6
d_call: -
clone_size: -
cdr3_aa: CASSSVTRSPLHF

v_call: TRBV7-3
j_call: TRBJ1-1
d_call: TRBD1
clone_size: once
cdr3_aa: CASSSQGAGTEAFF

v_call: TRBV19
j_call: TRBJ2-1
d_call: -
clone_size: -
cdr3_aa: CASSGRAGHYNEQFF

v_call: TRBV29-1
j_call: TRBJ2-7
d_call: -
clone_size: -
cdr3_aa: CSVSQDSYEQYF

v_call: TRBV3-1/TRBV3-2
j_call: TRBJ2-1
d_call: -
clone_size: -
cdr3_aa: CASRDSTYNEQFF

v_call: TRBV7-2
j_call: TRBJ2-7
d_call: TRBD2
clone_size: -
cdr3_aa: CASSHGGGREQYF

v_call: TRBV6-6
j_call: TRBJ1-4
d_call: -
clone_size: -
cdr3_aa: CASSSDSSLANEKLFF

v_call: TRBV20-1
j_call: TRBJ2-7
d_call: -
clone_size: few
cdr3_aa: CRDSSRGQYF

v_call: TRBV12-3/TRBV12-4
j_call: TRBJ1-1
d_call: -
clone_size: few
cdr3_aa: CASSLQTGARAFF

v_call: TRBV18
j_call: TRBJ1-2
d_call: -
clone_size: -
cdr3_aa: CASSPVTERDGYTF

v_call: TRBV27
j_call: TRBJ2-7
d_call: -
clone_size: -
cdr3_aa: CASTFTATNPYEQYF

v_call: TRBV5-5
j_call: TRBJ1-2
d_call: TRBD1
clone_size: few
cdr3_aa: CASSLVDRVGYGYTF

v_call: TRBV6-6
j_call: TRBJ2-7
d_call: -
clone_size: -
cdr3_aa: CASSYGGQSAYEQYF

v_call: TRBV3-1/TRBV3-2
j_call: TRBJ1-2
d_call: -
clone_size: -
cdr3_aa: CASSQGPQGENGYTF

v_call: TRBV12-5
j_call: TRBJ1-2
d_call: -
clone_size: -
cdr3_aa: CASGRLGGYGYTF

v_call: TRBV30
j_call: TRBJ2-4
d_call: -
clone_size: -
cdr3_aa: CAWSVERLAKNIQYF

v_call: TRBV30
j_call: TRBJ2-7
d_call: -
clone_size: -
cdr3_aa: CAWSVTEPYEQYF

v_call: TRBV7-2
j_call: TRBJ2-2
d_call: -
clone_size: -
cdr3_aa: CASSSEGGPGTGELFF

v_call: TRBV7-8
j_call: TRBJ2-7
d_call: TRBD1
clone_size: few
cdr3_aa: CASSLRQGPSYEQYF

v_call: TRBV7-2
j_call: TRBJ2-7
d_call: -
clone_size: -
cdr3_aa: CASSPRGGAYEQYF

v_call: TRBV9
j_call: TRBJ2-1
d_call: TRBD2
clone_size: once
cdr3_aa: CASSVVAGGNREQFF

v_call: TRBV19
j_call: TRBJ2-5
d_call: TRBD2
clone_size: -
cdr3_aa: CASSATRRGGNRETQYF

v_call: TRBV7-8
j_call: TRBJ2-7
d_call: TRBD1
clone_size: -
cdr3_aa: CASSFLSGTGSYEQYF

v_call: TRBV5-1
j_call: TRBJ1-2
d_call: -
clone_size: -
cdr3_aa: CASSHGRGGNYGYTF

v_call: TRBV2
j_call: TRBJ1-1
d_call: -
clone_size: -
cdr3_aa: CASSEWGQAFF

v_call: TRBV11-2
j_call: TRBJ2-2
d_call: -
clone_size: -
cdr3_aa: CASSLEPTGELFF

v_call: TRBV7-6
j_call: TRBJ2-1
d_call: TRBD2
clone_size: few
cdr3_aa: CASGRTSGGVSNEQFF

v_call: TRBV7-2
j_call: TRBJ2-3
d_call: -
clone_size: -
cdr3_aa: CASSRLGGTDTQYF

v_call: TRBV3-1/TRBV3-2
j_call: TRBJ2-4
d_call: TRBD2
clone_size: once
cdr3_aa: CASSQRGAKNIQYF

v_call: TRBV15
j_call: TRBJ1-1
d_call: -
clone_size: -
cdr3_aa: CATSRDLRQTNTEAFF

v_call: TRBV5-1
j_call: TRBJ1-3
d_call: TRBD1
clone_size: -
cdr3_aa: CASSLTGDSGNTIYF

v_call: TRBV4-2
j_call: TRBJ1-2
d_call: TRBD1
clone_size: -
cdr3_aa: CASSQTMAGTGASGYGYTF

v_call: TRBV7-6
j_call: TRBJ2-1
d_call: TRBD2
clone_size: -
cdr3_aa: CASSLALASGGVYNEQFF

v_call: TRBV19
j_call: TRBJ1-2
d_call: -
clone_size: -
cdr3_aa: CASSIGGSRDYGYTF

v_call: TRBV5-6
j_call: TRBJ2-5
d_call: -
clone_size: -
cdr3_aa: CAGGRETQYF

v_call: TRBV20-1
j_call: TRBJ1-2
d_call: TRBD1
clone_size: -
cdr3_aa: CSASIQGWSPRSYTF